Below are 19 T cell receptor beta chains sequenced from a single sample in a study of blood T cell repertoires in COVID-19. TCRdb's copy holds only in-frame clones and misses some; the assay was immunoSEQ multiplex PCR. The sample has roughly 82,000 clones; about 92% are singletons. Input material: peripheral blood. The origin of the receptors is a woman aged 50 to 60 in a cohort sampled during active COVID-19.

For this clone: Additional DNA sequences in this sample encode the identical CDR3. This sequence joins TRBV18 and TRBJ1-1; D is possibly TRBD1 (5 bases). The length of the CDR3 is 13 residues. V dropped 3 bases and J dropped 5 bases, with 10 bases sitting between them. CDR1 KGHSH and CDR2 LQKENI come from the germline V gene. Written as DNA, the CDR3 is TGTGCCAGCTCACCCCAGGGTGGGACTGAAGCTTTCTTT. It specifies CASSPQGGTEAFF. The full variable domain, with the rest looked up from reference TRBV18 and TRBJ1-1, is NAGVMQNPRHLVRRRGQEARLRCSPMKGHSHVYWYRQLPEEGLKFMVYLQKENIIDESGMPKERFSAEFPKEGPSILRIQQVVRGDSAAYFCASSPQGGTEAFFGQGTRLTVV.

The genes are TRBV18 and TRBJ1-4; D not resolved. Trimming removed 4 bases at V and 0 bases at J, with 6 bases between. CDR1 is KGHSH, CDR2 LQKENI, per germline. There are 14 residues in the CDR3. The CDR3 sequence is CASSLVATNEKLFF. In DNA form, the CDR3 reads TGTGCCAGCTCACTAGTCGCAACTAATGAAAAACTGTTTTTT.

This clone has just one count. The V gene is TRBV5-6, the J gene TRBJ2-1; TRBD2 aligns across 12 bases. CDR3 length equals 17 residues. J was trimmed by 1 base and V by 6 bases; bases with no gene match: 8. Germline-derived CDR1 and CDR2 are SGHDT and YYEEEE. The CDR3 DNA reads TGTGCCAGCATCCTCTATGGGACTAGCGGGTCCTACAATGAGCAGTTCTTC. This codes for CASILYGTSGSYNEQFF.

The chain has TRBV27 and TRBJ2-3; no clear D gene. The CDR3 totals 13 residues. V lost 2 bases and J 2 bases, leaving 5 bases between the germline ends. Germline-derived CDR1 and CDR2 are MNHEY and SMNVEV (reference sequence). DNA of the CDR3: TGTGCCAGCAGTTTACTAGACACAGATACGCAGTATTTT. It is translated as CASSLLDTDTQYF.

This clone was detected only once. This chain joins TRBV20-1 and TRBJ2-1, with D hard to call. The CDR3 totals 11 residues. V was clipped by 3 bases and J by 4 bases, with 4 bases between them. Per the germline V gene, CDR1 is DFQATT and CDR2 is SNEGSKA (reference sequence). CDR3 in amino acids: CSARRYNEQFF. The CDR3 coding sequence is TGCAGTGCTAGGAGATACAATGAGCAGTTCTTC.

The CDR3 region is CASTTGGTLYGYTF. CDR3 DNA sequence: TGTGCCAGCACCACGGGGGGCACCCTCTATGGCTACACCTTC. The chain carries TRBV28 and TRBJ1-2, with D tentatively TRBD1 (6 bases). The germline CDR1 and CDR2 sequences are MDHEN and SYDVKM. The CDR3 has 14 amino acids. Trimming removed 7 bases from V and 4 bases from J, with 16 bases in between.

This rearrangement joins TRBV10-3 to TRBJ2-7; tentative D call: TRBD1 (5 bases). From germline, CDR1 is ENHRY and CDR2 SYGVKD. The CDR3 runs 13 residues. Trimming shortened V by 7 bases and J by 7 bases, and 17 bases separated the two germline ends. The CDR3 bases are TGTGCCATCAAAGGAACAGGCCAGGAGGAGCAGTACTTC. Protein: CAIKGTGQEEQYF.

This chain uses TRBV19 with TRBJ1-2, with D possibly being TRBD1 (5 bases). The CDR3 loop spans 16 amino acids. CDR1 and CDR2 from the germline V gene are LNHDA and SQIVND (reference sequence). Trimming removed 4 bases at V and 1 base at J, with 16 bases between. CDR3 coding DNA: TGTGCCAGTAGTACCGGGTCCCCAGGGAATAACTATGGCTACACCTTC. This codes for CASSTGSPGNNYGYTF.

In this sample, this clone turned up once. The chain links TRBV5-1 to TRBJ2-1, with TRBD2 as a possible D gene (5 bases). Germline V gene sequence: CDR1 SGHRS, CDR2 YFSETQ. Deletions cut 0 bases from V and 0 bases from J, with 10 bases between. This CDR3 is built from 16 residues. DNA of the CDR3: TGCGCCAGCAGCTTGGGGCCGGGGAGCTCCTACAATGAGCAGTTCTTC. Translated: CASSLGPGSSYNEQFF. Drawing the rest from reference TRBV5-1 and TRBJ2-1, the complete variable domain is KAGVTQTPRYLIKTRGQQVTLSCSPISGHRSVSWYQQTPGQGLQFLFEYFSETQRNKGNFPGRFSGRQFSNSRSEMNVSTLELGDSALYLCASSLGPGSSYNEQFFGPGTRLTVL.

The V gene is TRBV7-6, the J gene TRBJ2-1; possibly TRBD2 for D (6 bases). The V end was cut by 3 bases, the J end by 2 bases, with 11 bases between. The CDR3 length is 15 residues. From germline, CDR1 is SGHVS and CDR2 FNYEAQ. The CDR3 DNA sequence: TGTGCCAGCAGCTTTACCGGGACTCCCTACAATGAGCAGTTCTTC. The encoded protein is CASSFTGTPYNEQFF.

The gene calls are TRBV2 and TRBJ1-1, with D unresolved. CDR3 size: 15 residues. From germline, CDR1 is SNHLY and CDR2 FYNNEI. Between the trimmed V and J ends, which lost 6 bases and 1 base, there was a span of 15 bases. CDR3 in DNA: TGTGCCAGCAGCCCTCGGGTCGCTAAGAACACTGAAGCTTTCTTT. Translation: CASSPRVAKNTEAFF.

The V and J genes are TRBV6-5 and TRBJ2-2; 7 bases match TRBD2. Germline trimming cut 8 bases from V and 1 base from J; bases unmatched to any gene: 7. The CDR3 covers 15 residues. CDR1 is MNHEY, CDR2 SVGAGI, per germline. CDR3 sequence: CASVRAGMNTGELFF. The CDR3, as DNA: TGTGCCAGCGTTAGAGCGGGGATGAACACCGGGGAGCTGTTTTTT.

This clone has only a few counts. The chain has TRBV7-9 and TRBJ1-2; 7 bases line up with TRBD1. The CDR3 consists of 13 residues. Germline values: CDR1 SEHNR, CDR2 FQNEAQ (reference sequence). Trimming at V came to 3 bases and at J to 8 bases, leaving 6 bases not matched to a gene. The CDR3 is CASSFDRVRGYTF. CDR3 in DNA: TGTGCCAGCAGCTTCGACAGGGTACGCGGCTACACCTTC.

This clone was recorded once. J is TRBJ1-2 and V is TRBV5-4; tentative D call: TRBD1 (5 bases). CDR3 length equals 12 residues. The ends were cut back, 2 bases at V and 8 bases at J, with 10 bases in the middle. CDR1 is SGHNT and CDR2 is YYREEE in the germline V gene (reference sequence). CDR3 residues: CASSLQVEGYTF. The CDR3 nucleotides read TGTGCCAGCAGCTTACAGGTGGAAGGCTACACCTTC.

V and J are TRBV5-5 and TRBJ2-5, with 7 bases matching TRBD2. CDR3 size: 18 residues. Trimming took 0 bases from V and 2 from J; bases not matched to a gene: 13. In germline, CDR1 is SGHKS, CDR2 YYEKEE (reference sequence). The CDR3 DNA sequence: TGTGCCAGCAGCTTGGGCGGCGGGGGATCAGGAAGGCAAGAGACCCAGTACTTC. This encodes CASSLGGGGSGRQETQYF.

The rearrangement joins TRBV5-5 to TRBJ1-2, with TRBD1 as a possible D gene (6 bases). Germline V gives CDR1 SGHKS, CDR2 YYEKEE (reference sequence). The CDR3 has 17 residues. The V end lost 4 bases, the J end lost 0 bases, and 19 bases lay between the germline ends. CDR3 in DNA: TGTGCCAGCAGCCGAGGATCTCACAGGGATACTAACTATGGCTACACCTTC. This translates into CASSRGSHRDTNYGYTF.

The chain is built from TRBV5-1 and TRBJ1-4, with D tentatively TRBD1 (6 bases). The germline gives CDR1 SGHRS, CDR2 YFSETQ. The length of the CDR3 is 15 residues. V lost 4 bases and J lost 0, with 10 bases in between. CDR3 nucleotides: TGCGCCAGCAGCCCCAGACAGGCAACTAATGAAAAACTGTTTTTT. Protein product: CASSPRQATNEKLFF.

V gene TRBV28 combines with J gene TRBJ1-3; maybe TRBD1 (5 bases). Trimming took off 3 bases at V and 6 bases at J, with 18 bases between the two ends. The germline V gene encodes CDR1 MDHEN and CDR2 SYDVKM. The CDR3 has 16 amino acids. In DNA, the CDR3 is TGTGCCAGCAGTTTTATGACCAGCATGGGGCCAAACACCATATATTTT. It is translated as CASSFMTSMGPNTIYF. The whole variable domain, remainder taken from reference TRBV28 and TRBJ1-3, is DVKVTQSSRYLVKRTGEKVFLECVQDMDHENMFWYRQDPGLGLRLIYFSYDVKMKEKGDIPEGYSVSREKKERFSLILESASTNQTSMYLCASSFMTSMGPNTIYFGEGSWLTVV.

V and J are TRBV12-3 or TRBV12-4 and TRBJ1-2, with D possibly TRBD1 on 6 matching bases. The CDR3 sequence is 13 residues long. V lost 10 bases and J lost 4, with 16 bases in between. CDR3 coding DNA: TGTGCCACCCGGGGAGGGGGTACCTATGGCTACACCTTC. Translating gives CATRGGGTYGYTF.